This T cell receptor beta chain was retrieved from a study of cytomegalovirus exposure and HLA in healthy donors. Measured with immunoSEQ multiplex PCR; TCRdb has only the in-frame clones, and not every one. The profile shows under 150,000 clones, about four fifths of them singletons. This clone was found a few times. The target antigen is unknown. Deletions cut 2 bases from V and 5 bases from J, with 9 bases between. Germline CDR1 and CDR2: MNHNS and SASEGT. The CDR3 length is 13 residues. Study-wide results and limits: Fewer than 200 TCR beta chains were listed as cytomegalovirus-associated. Reports credit the classifier with highly specific, highly sensitive diagnosis of cytomegalovirus status. Under in vitro conditions, three CMV-associated chains were confirmed as specific for CMV antigens. Subsequent analysis revealed that first-cohort TCR clusters tended to co-occur in the 120 or so validation repertoires.

The clonotype comes from a woman aged 25 to 39 in good health and CMV-seronegative. V and J are TRBV6-1 and TRBJ2-5; D uncertain. The sequencing sample was made of PBMCs. DNA of the CDR3: TGTGCCAGCAGTGAAAATCGTCCGGAGACCCAGTACTTC. It encodes CASSENRPETQYF.